Presented here are 10 T cell receptor beta chains from one specimen sequenced in a study of technical replicates of blood from a few donors. Measured with immunoSEQ multiplex PCR; TCRdb has only the in-frame clones, and not every one. The data contain approximately 77,000 clones, approximately 94% of them seen just once; the ten biggest clones take up approximately 0.4%. The sequenced material came from T cells isolated from PBMCs. The receptors here all came from a human donor in good health.

This chain links TRBV9 with TRBJ2-1; TRBD2 aligns across 8 bases. The germline V gene encodes CDR1 SGDLS and CDR2 YYNGEE. V dropped 4 bases and J dropped 7; count of bases not matched to a gene: 4. The CDR3 contains 13 residues. The CDR3 loop is CASSTTSVNEQFF. The CDR3 coding sequence is TGTGCCAGCAGCACGACTAGCGTGAATGAGCAGTTCTTC.

This clone appeared once. The J gene is TRBJ1-5, the V gene TRBV19; 8 bases fit TRBD1. CDR1 and CDR2 (germline): LNHDA, SQIVND (reference sequence). The CDR3 extends over 15 amino acids. V was pared by 5 bases and J by 2 bases, with 5 bases of the junction left unmatched. CDR3 coding DNA: TGTGCCAGTAGTGGCAGGGGGCAAGGCAATCAGCCCCAGCATTTT. This encodes CASSGRGQGNQPQHF.

The CDR3 sequence is CASSLPSSSYNEQFF. As DNA, the CDR3 is TGTGCCAGCAGCTTACCTTCTAGCTCCTACAATGAGCAGTTCTTC. The genes are TRBV11-2 and TRBJ2-1; D is unclear. The CDR3 runs 15 residues. Germline V gene data show CDR1 as SGHAT and CDR2 as FQNNGV. The V and J ends lost 2 bases and 0 bases respectively, with 8 bases between them.

This rearrangement joins TRBV19 to TRBJ2-7, with 7 bases aligning to TRBD2. The germline CDR1 and CDR2 sequences are LNHDA and SQIVND (reference sequence). The V segment lost 3 bases and the J segment 5 bases; nucleotides outside the gene matches: 7. This CDR3 region has 14 residues. In DNA, the CDR3 is TGTGCCAGTAGTATTGGCGGGAGTATCAACGAGCAGTACTTC. This encodes CASSIGGSINEQYF.

V usage is TRBV28 and J usage is TRBJ2-1, with 8 bases that match TRBD2. V shed 6 bases, J shed 4 bases, and the junction held 14 bases outside the gene matches. This CDR3 has 17 amino acids. Germline V gives CDR1 MDHEN, CDR2 SYDVKM. CDR3 in amino acids: CASSPSSLAAKYNEQFF. Written as DNA, the CDR3 is TGTGCCAGCAGCCCATCCTCACTAGCGGCTAAATACAATGAGCAGTTCTTC. Filled out from reference TRBV28 and TRBJ2-1, the complete variable domain reads DVKVTQSSRYLVKRTGEKVFLECVQDMDHENMFWYRQDPGLGLRLIYFSYDVKMKEKGDIPEGYSVSREKKERFSLILESASTNQTSMYLCASSPSSLAAKYNEQFFGPGTRLTVL.

The chain couples TRBV9 to TRBJ2-1; the D gene is possibly TRBD1 (6 bases). V was shortened by 3 bases and J by 9 bases, with 13 bases between the two germline ends. The CDR3 is made up of 13 amino acids. In germline, CDR1 is SGDLS, CDR2 YYNGEE. The CDR3 loop is CASSAWTVSEQFF. The CDR3 DNA follows: TGTGCCAGCAGCGCCTGGACAGTTTCTGAGCAGTTCTTC. Supplemented by reference TRBV9 and TRBJ2-1, the full variable domain reads DSGVTQTPKHLITATGQRVTLRCSPRSGDLSVYWYQQSLDQGLQFLIQYYNGEERAKGNILERFSAQQFPDLHSELNLSSLELGDSALYFCASSAWTVSEQFFGPGTRLTVL.

The rearrangement joins TRBV7-2 to TRBJ2-4; D perhaps matches TRBD2 (6 bases). Germline values: CDR1 SGHTA, CDR2 FQGNSA. Between the trimmed V and J ends, which lost 3 bases and 8 bases, there was a span of 14 bases. The CDR3 runs 14 residues. DNA for the CDR3: TGTGCCAGCAGCTTGCTGGGAGGACGGGACATTCAGTACTTC. The encoded protein is CASSLLGGRDIQYF.

The chain recombines TRBV7-2 with TRBJ1-5; D is undetermined. Germline loops: CDR1 SGHTA, CDR2 FQGNSA. V was trimmed by 0 bases and J by 7 bases, leaving 10 bases between them. The length of the CDR3 is 14 residues. As DNA, the CDR3 is TGTGCCAGCAGCTTAGCGCAGACGGGACAGCCCCAGCATTTT. Its protein is CASSLAQTGQPQHF.

CDR3 nucleotide sequence: TGTGCCAGCAGTCCGAGCGGGATAAAGACAGATACGCAGTATTTT. This sequence encodes CASSPSGIKTDTQYF. This rearrangement joins TRBV28 to TRBJ2-3, with TRBD2 matching over 7 bases. There are 15 residues in the CDR3. J gave up 3 bases and V 5 bases, and 8 bases lay outside the gene matches. CDR1 is MDHEN and CDR2 is SYDVKM in the germline V gene.

This chain uses TRBV7-9 with TRBJ2-5; D remains unclear. V was cut by 2 bases and J by 1 base, with 11 bases left in between. Germline loops: CDR1 SEHNR, CDR2 FQNEAQ (reference sequence). This CDR3 is 15 amino acids long. CDR3 residues: CASSLIQVSQETQYF. CDR3 bases: TGTGCCAGCAGCTTAATTCAGGTTTCCCAAGAGACCCAGTACTTC. Full variable domain (outside the CDR3, taken from reference TRBV7-9 and TRBJ2-5): DTGVSQNPRHKITKRGQNVTFRCDPISEHNRLYWYRQTLGQGPEFLTYFQNEAQLEKSRLLSDRFSAERPKGSFSTLEIQRTEQGDSAMYLCASSLIQVSQETQYFGPGTRLLVL.